This T cell receptor (beta chain) was documented in a study of cytomegalovirus exposure and HLA in healthy donors. Broader study findings: Cytomegalovirus association was listed for about 180 TCR beta chains. The likely explanation for a cluster of highly shared sequence variants was sequencing artifact.

This clone was seen a few times. The antigen is unknown. 60 Vbeta and 13 Jbeta primers were used in PCR. Clones were sequenced by immunoSEQ multiplex PCR, and TCRdb holds only the in-frame ones, with some missing. The profile covers roughly 97,000 clones, with 76% appearing a single time and around 5% taken by the ten largest. Sequencing was performed on PBMCs. This TCR derives from a woman younger than 35 in good health and CMV-seropositive.

CDR3 region: CASSPTQGYGYTF. The CDR3 bases are TGTGCCAGCAGCCCGACACAGGGCTATGGCTACACCTTC. The genes are TRBV14 and TRBJ1-2, with a possible D match to TRBD1 (6 bases). Germline-derived CDR1 and CDR2 are SGHDN and FVKESK. This CDR3 comprises 13 residues. Trimming removed 4 bases from V and 4 bases from J, with 10 bases in between.